One and the same sample provided the 17 T cell receptor beta chains below, sequenced in a study of post-analysis software for immune sequencing data. Regarding the study as a whole: Several TRBV segments (TRBV5-6, TRBV5-1 and TRBV20-1 among them) occurred more frequently in patients than in controls.

Their recognized antigens are unknown. The TCR beta cDNA libraries carried unique molecular identifiers. TCRdb used MiXCR to reprocess the PCR reads, holding one entry per CDR3 protein. Among 700,000 to 900,000 distinct CDR3 sequences listed, more than 45% were seen once. The specimen sequenced was blood. The receptors derive from a girl under 18 with multiple sclerosis.

J is TRBJ2-1 and V is TRBV20-1; D not certain. The CDR3 contains 13 residues. Germline assignment: CDR1 DFQATT and CDR2 SNEGSKA (reference sequence). V shed 7 bases and J shed 6 bases, with 16 bases lying between them. CDR3 sequence: CSGSLVNINEQFF. CDR3 nucleotides: TGCAGTGGATCGCTGGTGAATATCAATGAGCAGTTCTTC.

The chain couples TRBV4-3 to TRBJ2-1; the D is unclear. The CDR3 runs to 17 residues. Trimming shortened V by 0 bases and J by 2 bases, and 14 bases separated the two germline ends. Germline loops: CDR1 LGHNA, CDR2 YSLEER. CDR3 sequence (DNA): TGCGCCAGCAGCCAAGATTGGGGTAGCCCAGCCTACAATGAGCAGTTCTTC. Translating gives CASSQDWGSPAYNEQFF.

The gene calls are TRBV20-1 and TRBJ2-3; 11 bases are a match to TRBD2. After removal of 1 base from V and 5 bases from J, the junction contained 8 bases not matched to a gene. The CDR3 extends over 16 amino acids. Germline CDR1 is DFQATT and CDR2 is SNEGSKA (reference sequence). DNA of the CDR3: TGCAGTGCTAGAGGCCCGGGACTAGCGGCAGGAGATACGCAGTATTTT. Amino acids: CSARGPGLAAGDTQYF.

J is TRBJ2-2 and V is TRBV20-1; 8 bases line up with TRBD2. Germline values: CDR1 DFQATT, CDR2 SNEGSKA (reference sequence). The CDR3 is made up of 16 amino acids. With V trimmed by 1 base and J by 4 bases, 8 bases remained unmatched. CDR3 bases: TGCAGTGCTAGAGTAGGGCGGGAGGACTTCACCGGGGAGCTGTTTTTT. Its protein product is CSARVGREDFTGELFF.

This clonotype has a handful of counts. This rearrangement joins TRBV12-3 or TRBV12-4 to TRBJ2-5; the D is unclear. Deletions cut 1 base from V and 1 base from J, with 7 bases between. This CDR3 spans 14 amino acids. The CDR3, as DNA: TGTGCCAGCAGTTTAGGGCGGCTCCAAGAGACCCAGTACTTC. Amino acids: CASSLGRLQETQYF.

This chain uses TRBV29-1 with TRBJ2-1; tentatively, D is TRBD1 (6 bases). Trimming took 6 bases from V and 0 from J, leaving 15 bases between them. CDR1 and CDR2 (germline): SQVTM, ANQGSEA. The CDR3 is made up of 15 amino acids. CDR3 in amino acids: CSVATGHSSYNEQFF. The CDR3 DNA reads as TGCAGCGTGGCCACGGGACACTCCTCCTACAATGAGCAGTTCTTC.

V is TRBV6-1 and J is TRBJ2-5; 11 bases line up with TRBD2. Looked up from germline, CDR1 is MNHNS and CDR2 is SASEGT. The trim removed 3 bases at V and 9 bases at J, leaving 12 bases unmatched. The CDR3 has 16 residues. CDR3 sequence: CASSDTLAGGREAQYF. The DNA of the CDR3 is TGTGCCAGCAGTGATACCTTAGCGGGAGGGCGGGAGGCCCAGTACTTC.

The V call is TRBV29-1, the J call TRBJ1-1, with D possibly being TRBD1 (6 bases). From germline, CDR1 is SQVTM and CDR2 ANQGSEA. V dropped 7 bases and J dropped 0 bases, with 21 bases sitting between them. The CDR3 is 16 amino acids. The CDR3 loop reads CSAIRDIYSMNTEAFF. The CDR3 DNA follows: TGCAGCGCTATTAGGGACATCTATTCAATGAACACTGAAGCTTTCTTT.

The chain combines TRBV12-3 or TRBV12-4 with TRBJ1-6, with D perhaps TRBD1 (6 bases). The length of the CDR3 is 13 residues. V gave up 3 bases and J gave up 8 bases, with 8 bases separating them. CDR3 residues: CASSFGGHSPLHF. The CDR3 nucleotides are TGTGCCAGCAGTTTTGGGGGGCATTCACCCCTCCACTTT.

The chain carries TRBV20-1 and TRBJ1-5; perhaps TRBD1 as D (5 bases). Germline values: CDR1 DFQATT, CDR2 SNEGSKA (reference sequence). Between the trimmed V and J ends, which lost 5 bases and 4 bases, there was a span of 12 bases. There are 13 residues in the CDR3. Here the CDR3 reads CSARDATNQPQHF. CDR3 DNA: TGCAGTGCTCGGGACGCAACTAATCAGCCCCAGCATTTT.

This chain connects TRBV20-1 to TRBJ2-3; the match to TRBD2 covers 8 bases. CDR3 length: 14 amino acids. The V gene end was trimmed by 1 base and the J gene end by 0 bases; junction bases not matched to a gene: 0. Germline CDR1 DFQATT, CDR2 SNEGSKA (reference sequence). CDR3 sequence: CSARVAGSTDTQYF. CDR3 nucleotide sequence: TGCAGTGCTAGAGTAGCGGGAAGCACAGATACGCAGTATTTT.

The V gene is TRBV29-1, the J gene TRBJ1-2; the D is unclear. The CDR3 sequence is 12 residues long. V was clipped by 7 bases and J by 4 bases, with 13 bases between them. Germline CDR1 reads SQVTM; CDR2 reads ANQGSEA. The CDR3: CSAGPKPYGYTF. The CDR3 nucleotides are TGCAGCGCCGGTCCGAAACCCTATGGCTACACCTTC.

A remark on this clonotype: It is unclear where the CDR3 begins or ends on the DNA, so no DNA is shown, and the CDR3 is as TCRdb lists it. V and J are TRBV29-1 and TRBJ2-3; the D segment call TRBD1 is taken from the table without a DNA check. Germline V gives CDR1 SQVTM, CDR2 ANQGSEA. Counting both end residues, the CDR3 totals 10 amino acids. CDR3 amino acids: CSVGPGTQYF.

V is TRBV5-1 and J is TRBJ1-2; TRBD1 matches 7 bases. CDR3 length equals 15 residues. Per the germline V gene, CDR1 is SGHRS and CDR2 is YFSETQ. The V and J ends lost 0 bases and 8 bases, in that order; junction bases with no gene match: 10. The CDR3 is CASSLAGGGPIGYTF. The CDR3 DNA reads TGCGCCAGCAGCTTGGCCGGAGGGGGCCCCATCGGCTACACCTTC.

The chain couples TRBV6-6 to TRBJ1-4; D not resolved. Trimming took off 0 bases at V and 6 bases at J, with 11 bases between the two ends. CDR3 length equals 15 residues. Germline V gene lookup returns CDR1 MNHNY and CDR2 SVGAGI (reference sequence). The CDR3 spells CASSYSDLGYEKLFF. The CDR3 DNA sequence: TGTGCCAGCAGTTACTCGGACCTTGGGTATGAAAAACTGTTTTTT.

This clonotype was seen a handful of times. The chain joins TRBV20-1 to TRBJ2-1; the D is unclear. The CDR3 totals 12 residues. From germline, CDR1 is DFQATT and CDR2 SNEGSKA (reference sequence). The V end was cut by 3 bases, the J end by 7 bases, with 10 bases between. CDR3 residues: CSARDLSNEQFF. CDR3 DNA sequence: TGCAGTGCTAGGGACCTGTCTAATGAGCAGTTCTTC.

This chain connects TRBV30 to TRBJ1-2, with 7 bases identical to TRBD1. After removal of 1 base from V and 1 base from J, the junction contained 15 bases not matched to a gene. The CDR3 loop spans 18 amino acids. Germline-derived CDR1 and CDR2 are GTSNPN and SVGIG (reference sequence). The CDR3 region has the DNA TGTGCCTGGAGTGCAGGGATGGTGTTACAGGGGCATAACTATGGCTACACCTTC. Translated, it gives CAWSAGMVLQGHNYGYTF.